This TCR beta chain was recorded in a study of blood T cell repertoires in COVID-19. Study at large: Researchers got acute and convalescent COVID-19 samples from the United States, Italy and Spain.

The CDR3 length is 13 residues. Germline V lookup: CDR1 MGHRA, CDR2 YSYEKL. V was pared by 8 bases and J by 7 bases, with 7 bases of the junction left unmatched. Per the original data handling: By means of reference gene primer amplification, nucleated cell counts were estimated. TCRdb's copy holds only in-frame clones and misses some; the assay was immunoSEQ multiplex PCR. D and trimming were read from the DNA, whereas the V and J calls and clone size are those reported in that table. This table has approximately 390,000 clones, roughly 90% appearing once. The study recruited people aged roughly 18 to 100 years across about 25 US areas.

This chain links TRBV4-1 with TRBJ1-4; 7 bases line up with TRBD1. The sample was PBMCs or T cells enriched from blood (not recorded which). This receptor was obtained from a woman between 40 and 55 years old with acute COVID-19. DNA of the CDR3: TGCGCCAGCTTCGACAGGGCGGGTGAAAAACTGTTTTTT. Its translation is CASFDRAGEKLFF.